This T cell receptor (beta chain) was observed in a study of cytomegalovirus exposure and HLA in healthy donors. Study conclusions and caveats: The dataset shows that most TCR sequences were rare, while some public TCRs occurred in many donors. Accounts indicate the classifier identified cytomegalovirus status with strong specificity and sensitivity. The study listed about 150 cytomegalovirus-associated TCR beta chains.

In germline, CDR1 is MNHEY, CDR2 SMNVEV (reference sequence). The CDR3 totals 14 residues. Trimming took 4 bases from V and 0 from J, leaving 6 bases between them. A single count supports this clone. Its cognate antigen is unknown. Assay: immunoSEQ multiplex PCR; the TCRdb copy retains only in-frame clones and omits some. The data show over 250,000 clones, around 90% seen once. The donors were in the approximately 120-subject validation cohort, distinct from the approximately 700-subject first cohort. Sequencing input: PBMCs. This chain connects TRBV27 to TRBJ1-4; D gene ambiguous. This receptor was obtained from a woman aged 25 to 39 in good health and CMV-seropositive. This CDR3 is CASSYSATNEKLFF. DNA for the CDR3: TGTGCCAGCAGTTATAGTGCAACTAATGAAAAACTGTTTTTT.